What follows is one TCR beta chain and its context. Between the trimmed V and J ends, which lost 5 bases and 6 bases, there was a span of 11 bases. Germline CDR1 SNHLY, CDR2 FYNNEI. This CDR3 is built from 13 residues. This sample was taken from a study of technical replicates of blood from a few donors. Assay used: immunoSEQ multiplex PCR; TCRdb lists only in-frame clones, some missing. The sample has around 90,000 clones, approximately 94% seen once. What was sequenced was T cells isolated from PBMCs. This receptor was taken from a human donor in good health. The chain couples TRBV2 to TRBJ1-5, with D tentatively TRBD1 (6 bases). CDR3 bases: TGTGCCAGCAGTTACAGGGATGTTCAGCCCCAGCATTTT. This encodes CASSYRDVQPQHF.